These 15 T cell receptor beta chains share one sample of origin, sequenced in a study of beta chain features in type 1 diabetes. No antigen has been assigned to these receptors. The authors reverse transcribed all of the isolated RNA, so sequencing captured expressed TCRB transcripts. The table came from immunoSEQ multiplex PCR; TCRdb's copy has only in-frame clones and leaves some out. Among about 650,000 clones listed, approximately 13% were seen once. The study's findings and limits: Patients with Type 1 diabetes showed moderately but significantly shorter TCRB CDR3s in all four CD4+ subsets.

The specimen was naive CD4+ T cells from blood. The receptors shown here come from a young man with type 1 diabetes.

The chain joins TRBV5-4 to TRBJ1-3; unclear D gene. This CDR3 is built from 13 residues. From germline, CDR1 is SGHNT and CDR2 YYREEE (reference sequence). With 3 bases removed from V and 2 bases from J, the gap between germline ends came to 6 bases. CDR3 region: CASSSWTGNTIYF. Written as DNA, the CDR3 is TGTGCCAGCAGCTCCTGGACTGGAAACACCATATATTTT.

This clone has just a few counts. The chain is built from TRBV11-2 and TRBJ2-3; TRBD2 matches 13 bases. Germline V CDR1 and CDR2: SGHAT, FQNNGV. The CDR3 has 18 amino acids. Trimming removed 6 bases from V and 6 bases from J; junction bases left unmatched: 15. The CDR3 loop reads CASSRAGTSGALLDTQYF. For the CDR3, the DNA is TGTGCCAGCAGTAGGGCCGGGACTAGCGGGGCCCTCTTGGATACGCAGTATTTT.

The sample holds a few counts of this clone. The CDR3 here is CAWSGFNEQFF. The CDR3 coding sequence is TGTGCCTGGTCTGGGTTCAATGAGCAGTTCTTC. The V and J genes are TRBV30 and TRBJ2-1; D uncertain. The CDR3 is 11 residues long. Germline V gives CDR1 GTSNPN, CDR2 SVGIG (reference sequence). The ends were cut back, 5 bases at V and 6 bases at J, with 8 bases in the middle.

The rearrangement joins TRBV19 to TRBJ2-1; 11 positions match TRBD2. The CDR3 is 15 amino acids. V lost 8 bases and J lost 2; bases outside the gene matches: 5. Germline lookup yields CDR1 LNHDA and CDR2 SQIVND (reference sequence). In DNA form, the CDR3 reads TGTGCCAGTTCTAGCGGGGGGACTACCTACAATGAGCAGTTCTTC. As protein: CASSSGGTTYNEQFF.

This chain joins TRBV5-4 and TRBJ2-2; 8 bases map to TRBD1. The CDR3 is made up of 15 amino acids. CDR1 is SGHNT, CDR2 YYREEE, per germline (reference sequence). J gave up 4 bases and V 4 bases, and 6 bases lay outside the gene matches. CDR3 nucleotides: TGTGCCAGCAGCCGAGACAGGGGCGGCACCGGGGAGCTGTTTTTT. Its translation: CASSRDRGGTGELFF.

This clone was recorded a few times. DNA of the CDR3: TGTGCCAGCAGGGAACAGGGGTGGGATGAGCAGTTCTTC. Protein: CASREQGWDEQFF. The V call is TRBV2, the J call TRBJ2-1, with 7 bases fitting TRBD1. V was clipped by 6 bases and J by 8 bases; unmatched bases: 7. The CDR3 extends over 13 amino acids. Germline loops: CDR1 SNHLY, CDR2 FYNNEI.

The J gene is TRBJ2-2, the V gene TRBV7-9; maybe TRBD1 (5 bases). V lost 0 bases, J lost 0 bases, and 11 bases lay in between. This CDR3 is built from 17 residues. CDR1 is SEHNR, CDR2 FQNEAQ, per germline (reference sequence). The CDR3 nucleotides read TGTGCCAGCAGCTTAGCGGGGCAGTCTACGAACACCGGGGAGCTGTTTTTT. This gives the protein CASSLAGQSTNTGELFF.

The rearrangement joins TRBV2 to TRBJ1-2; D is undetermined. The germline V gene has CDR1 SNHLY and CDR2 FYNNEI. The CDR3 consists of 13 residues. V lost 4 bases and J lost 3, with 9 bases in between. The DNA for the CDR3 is TGTGCCAGCAGTGTAACGTCTGACTATGGCTACACCTTC. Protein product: CASSVTSDYGYTF.

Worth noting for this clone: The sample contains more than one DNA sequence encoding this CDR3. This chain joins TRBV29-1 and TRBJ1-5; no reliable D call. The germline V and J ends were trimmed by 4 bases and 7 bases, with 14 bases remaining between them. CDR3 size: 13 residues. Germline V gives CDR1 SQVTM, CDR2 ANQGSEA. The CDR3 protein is CSVGNPDGQPQHF. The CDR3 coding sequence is TGCAGCGTTGGAAATCCCGACGGCCAGCCCCAGCATTTT.

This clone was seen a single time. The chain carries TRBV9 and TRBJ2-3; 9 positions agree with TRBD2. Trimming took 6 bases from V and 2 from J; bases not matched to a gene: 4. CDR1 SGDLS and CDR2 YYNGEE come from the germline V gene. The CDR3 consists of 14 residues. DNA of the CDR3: TGTGCCAGCAAGCGGGGGGCTACCACAGATACGCAGTATTTT. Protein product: CASKRGATTDTQYF.

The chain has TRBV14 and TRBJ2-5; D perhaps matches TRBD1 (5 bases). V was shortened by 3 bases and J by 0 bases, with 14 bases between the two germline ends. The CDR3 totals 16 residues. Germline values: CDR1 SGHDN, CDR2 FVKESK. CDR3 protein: CASSHGAQAYQETQYF. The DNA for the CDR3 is TGTGCCAGCAGCCATGGAGCACAGGCGTACCAAGAGACCCAGTACTTC.

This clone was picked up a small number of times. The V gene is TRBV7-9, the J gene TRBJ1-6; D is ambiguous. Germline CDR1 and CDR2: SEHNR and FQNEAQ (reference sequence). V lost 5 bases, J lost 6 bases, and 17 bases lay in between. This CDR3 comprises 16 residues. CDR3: CASSPVTGWGNSPLHF. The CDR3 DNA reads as TGTGCCAGCAGCCCGGTTACGGGGTGGGGTAATTCACCCCTCCACTTT.

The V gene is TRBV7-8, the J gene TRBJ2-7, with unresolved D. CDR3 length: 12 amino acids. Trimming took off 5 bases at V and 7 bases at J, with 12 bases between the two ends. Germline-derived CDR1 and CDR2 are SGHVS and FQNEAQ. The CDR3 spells CASSPRTREQYF. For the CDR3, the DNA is TGTGCCAGCAGCCCTCGAACCCGAGAGCAGTACTTC.

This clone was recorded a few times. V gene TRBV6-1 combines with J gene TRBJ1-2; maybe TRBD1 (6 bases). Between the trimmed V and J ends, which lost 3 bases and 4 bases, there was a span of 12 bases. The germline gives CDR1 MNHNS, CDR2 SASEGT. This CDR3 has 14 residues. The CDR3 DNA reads TGTGCCAGCAGTGAGGGGGCAAAGGGCTATGGCTACACCTTC. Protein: CASSEGAKGYGYTF.

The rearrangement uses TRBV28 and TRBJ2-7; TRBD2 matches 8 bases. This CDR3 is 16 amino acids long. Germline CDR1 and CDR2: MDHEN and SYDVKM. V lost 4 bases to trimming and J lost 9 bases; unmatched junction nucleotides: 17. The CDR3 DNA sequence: TGTGCCAGCAGTTCACGCTGGGGGCTAGCGGGTGGGCGGCAGTACTTC. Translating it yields CASSSRWGLAGGRQYF.